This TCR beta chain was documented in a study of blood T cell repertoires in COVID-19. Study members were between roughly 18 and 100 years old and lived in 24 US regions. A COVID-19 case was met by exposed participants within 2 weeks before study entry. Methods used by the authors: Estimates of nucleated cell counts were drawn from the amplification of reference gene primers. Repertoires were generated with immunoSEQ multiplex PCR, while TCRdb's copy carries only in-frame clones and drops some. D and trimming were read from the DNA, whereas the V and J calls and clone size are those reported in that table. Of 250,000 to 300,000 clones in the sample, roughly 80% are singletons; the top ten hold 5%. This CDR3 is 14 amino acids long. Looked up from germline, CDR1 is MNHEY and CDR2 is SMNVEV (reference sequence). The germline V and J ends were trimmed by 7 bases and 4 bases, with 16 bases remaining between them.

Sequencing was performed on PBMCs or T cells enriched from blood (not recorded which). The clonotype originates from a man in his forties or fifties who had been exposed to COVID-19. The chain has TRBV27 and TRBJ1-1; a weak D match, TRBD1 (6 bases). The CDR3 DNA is TGTGCCAGCACCCCCACGGGGGGCCCCACTGAAGCTTTCTTT. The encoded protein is CASTPTGGPTEAFF.